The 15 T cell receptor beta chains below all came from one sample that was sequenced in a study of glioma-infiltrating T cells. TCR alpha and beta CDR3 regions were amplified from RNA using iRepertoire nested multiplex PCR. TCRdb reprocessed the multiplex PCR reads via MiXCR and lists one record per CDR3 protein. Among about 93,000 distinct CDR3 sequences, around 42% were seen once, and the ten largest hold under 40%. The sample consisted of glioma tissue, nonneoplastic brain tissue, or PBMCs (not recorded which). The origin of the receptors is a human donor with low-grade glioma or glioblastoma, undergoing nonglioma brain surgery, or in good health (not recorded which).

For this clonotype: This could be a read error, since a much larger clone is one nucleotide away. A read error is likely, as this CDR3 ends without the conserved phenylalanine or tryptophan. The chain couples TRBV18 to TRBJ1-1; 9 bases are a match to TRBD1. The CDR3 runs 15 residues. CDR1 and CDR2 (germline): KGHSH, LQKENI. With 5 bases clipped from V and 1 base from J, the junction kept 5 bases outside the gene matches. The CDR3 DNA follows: TGTGCCAGCTCATCTTTGACAGGGGGGAACACTGAAGCTTTCTCT. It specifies CASSSLTGGNTEAFS.

DNA of the CDR3: TGTGCCAGCAGCTTGGATGGTGGGAGCAACGAGCAGTACTTC. Translation gives CASSLDGGSNEQYF. This chain links TRBV5-4 with TRBJ2-7, with D possibly being TRBD2 (5 bases). Per germline, CDR1 SGHNT and CDR2 YYREEE (reference sequence). This CDR3 spans 14 amino acids. V lost 0 bases and J 5 bases, leaving 12 bases between the germline ends.

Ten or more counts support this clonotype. CDR3 sequence reads: CASSSAGTGEGGYTF. The CDR3 DNA sequence: TGTGCCAGCAGTTCTGCAGGGACAGGGGAAGGTGGCTACACCTTC. V gene TRBV27 combines with J gene TRBJ1-2, with 10 bases matching TRBD1. The CDR3 spans 15 residues. With V trimmed by 4 bases and J by 7 bases, 9 bases remained unmatched. The germline V gene has CDR1 MNHEY and CDR2 SMNVEV (reference sequence).

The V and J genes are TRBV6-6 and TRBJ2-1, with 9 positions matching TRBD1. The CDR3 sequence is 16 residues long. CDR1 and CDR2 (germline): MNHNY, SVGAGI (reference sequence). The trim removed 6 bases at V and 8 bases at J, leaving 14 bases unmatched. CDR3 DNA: TGTGCCAGCAGGACCGACCCGGGGACAGGGACATATGAGCAGTTCTTC. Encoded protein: CASRTDPGTGTYEQFF.

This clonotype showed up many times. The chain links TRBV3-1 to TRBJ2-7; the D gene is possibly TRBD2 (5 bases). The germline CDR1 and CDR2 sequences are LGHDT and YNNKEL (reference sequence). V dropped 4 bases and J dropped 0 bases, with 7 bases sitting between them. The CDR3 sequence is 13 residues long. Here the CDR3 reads CASSRGDSYEQYF. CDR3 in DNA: TGTGCCAGCAGCCGGGGAGACTCCTACGAGCAGTACTTC.

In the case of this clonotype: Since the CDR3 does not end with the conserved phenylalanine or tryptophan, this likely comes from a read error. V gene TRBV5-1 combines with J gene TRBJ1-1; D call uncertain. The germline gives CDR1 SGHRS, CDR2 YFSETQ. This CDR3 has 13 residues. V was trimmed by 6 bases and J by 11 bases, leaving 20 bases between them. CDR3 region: CASTLDSVSGAFL. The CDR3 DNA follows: TGCGCCAGCACCCTTGACTCCGTAAGTGGGGCTTTCCTT.

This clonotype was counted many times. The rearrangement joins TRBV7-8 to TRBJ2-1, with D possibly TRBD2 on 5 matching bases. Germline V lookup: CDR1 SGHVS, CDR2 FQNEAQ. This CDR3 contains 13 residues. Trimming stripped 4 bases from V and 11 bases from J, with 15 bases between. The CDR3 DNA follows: TGTGCCAGCAGCTCGCTCGAAGAGGGTAAGCAGTTCTTC. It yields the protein CASSSLEEGKQFF.

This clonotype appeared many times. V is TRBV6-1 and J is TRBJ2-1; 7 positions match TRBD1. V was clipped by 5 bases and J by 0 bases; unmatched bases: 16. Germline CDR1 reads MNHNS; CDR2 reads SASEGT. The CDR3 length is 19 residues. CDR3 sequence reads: CASSYIGTGQIYSYNEQFF. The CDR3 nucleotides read TGTGCCAGCAGTTATATAGGAACGGGACAGATATACTCCTACAATGAGCAGTTCTTC.

Written as DNA, the CDR3 is TGTGCCAGCAGCTCAACCTTACAGGGCTCCAATGACAATGAGCAGTACTTC. Protein sequence: CASSSTLQGSNDNEQYF. This rearrangement joins TRBV5-6 to TRBJ2-7, with a possible D match to TRBD1 (6 bases). The CDR3 sequence is 17 residues long. CDR1 and CDR2 from the germline V gene are SGHDT and YYEEEE. V lost 3 bases and J 7 bases, leaving 26 bases between the germline ends.

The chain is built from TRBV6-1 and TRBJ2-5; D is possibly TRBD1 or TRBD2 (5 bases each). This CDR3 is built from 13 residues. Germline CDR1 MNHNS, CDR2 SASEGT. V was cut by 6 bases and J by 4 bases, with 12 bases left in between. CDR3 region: CASRNGAGETQYF. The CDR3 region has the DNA TGTGCCAGCAGGAACGGGGCTGGAGAGACCCAGTACTTC.

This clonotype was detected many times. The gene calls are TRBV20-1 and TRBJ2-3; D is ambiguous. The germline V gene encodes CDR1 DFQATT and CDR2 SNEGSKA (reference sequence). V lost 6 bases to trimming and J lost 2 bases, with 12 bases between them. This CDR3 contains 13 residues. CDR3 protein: CSARDSVTDTQYF. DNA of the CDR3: TGCAGTGCCCGAGATTCAGTCACAGATACGCAGTATTTT.

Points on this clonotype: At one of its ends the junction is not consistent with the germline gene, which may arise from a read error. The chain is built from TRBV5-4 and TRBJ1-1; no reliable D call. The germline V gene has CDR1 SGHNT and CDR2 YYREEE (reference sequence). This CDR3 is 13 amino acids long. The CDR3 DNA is TGTGCCAGCGGCTTAATCGAGGATCCCGAAGCTTTCTTT. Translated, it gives CASGLIEDPEAFF.

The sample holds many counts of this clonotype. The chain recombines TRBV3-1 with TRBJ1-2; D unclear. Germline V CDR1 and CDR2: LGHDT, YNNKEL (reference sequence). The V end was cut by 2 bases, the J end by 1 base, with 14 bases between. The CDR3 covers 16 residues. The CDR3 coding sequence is TGTGCCAGCAGCCAATCCCGGACCGTCCTTAACTATGGCTACACCTTC. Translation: CASSQSRTVLNYGYTF.

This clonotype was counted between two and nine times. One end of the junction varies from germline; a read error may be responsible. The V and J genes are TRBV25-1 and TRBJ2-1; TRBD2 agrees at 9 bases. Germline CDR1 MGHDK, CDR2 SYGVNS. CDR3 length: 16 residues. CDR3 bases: TGTGCCAGCAGTGATTTAAGGGCGGGGGGGCAAAATGGGCAGTTCTTC. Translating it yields CASSDLRAGGQNGQFF.

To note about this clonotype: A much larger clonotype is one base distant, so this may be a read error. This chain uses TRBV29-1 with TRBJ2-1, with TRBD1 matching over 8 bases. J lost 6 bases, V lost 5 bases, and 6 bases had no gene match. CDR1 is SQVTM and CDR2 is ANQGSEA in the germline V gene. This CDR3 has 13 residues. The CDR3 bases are TGCAGCGTTATCGGACAGGGCGGCAATGAGCAGTTCTTC. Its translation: CSVIGQGGNEQFF.